This passage covers 14 T cell receptor beta chains from one sample sequenced in a study of T cells in women clearing cervical HPV infection. TCRdb's table, derived via immunoSEQ multiplex PCR, lists solely in-frame clones and lacks some. This sample contains more than 20,000 clones. Sequencing used blood buffy coat. Receptor source: a woman between 18 and 70 years old with a cervical HPV16 infection that either progressed to CIN3+ or cleared (not recorded which).

In regard to this clone: The read halts 3 residues ahead of the CDR3 end, with the missing end drawn from the germline J gene. The chain carries TRBV23-1 and TRBJ2-2, with D perhaps matching TRBD2 (5 bases). TRBV23-1 is filed as an ORF, its function uncertain. The CDR3 has 16 residues. The V end lost 0 bases, the J end lost 6 bases, and 14 bases lay between the germline ends. The sequenced part of the CDR3 DNA is TGCGCCAGCAGTCAATCGTTGAGGGTTCGCGCCGGGGAG. Its protein product is CASSQSLRVRAGE. The complete CDR3 reads CASSQSLRVRAGELFF.

Comments on this clone: The read finishes 3 residues shy of the CDR3 end, and the germline J gene is used to complete it. The chain recombines TRBV7-7 with TRBJ1-1; the D gene is possibly TRBD1 (6 bases). V was shortened by 5 bases and J by 1 base, with 8 bases between the two germline ends. The CDR3 is 13 residues long. Germline CDR1 SSHAT, CDR2 FNYEAQ (reference sequence). CDR3 DNA (partial): TGTGCCAGCAGCCGACAGGAGAACACTGAA. Its translation: CASSRQENTE. The entire CDR3 is CASSRQENTEAFF.

On this clone: The observed sequence ends 3 residues before the CDR3 terminus, with the missing tail filled in from the germline J gene. The J gene is TRBJ1-1, the V gene TRBV2, with D possibly TRBD1 on 5 matching bases. From germline, CDR1 is SNHLY and CDR2 FYNNEI. V was clipped by 10 bases and J by 2 bases, with 11 bases between them. This CDR3 contains 12 residues. The CDR3: CATSDSNTEAFF. The CDR3 DNA, read in part, is TGTGCCACATCAGACAGTAACACTGAA.

As regards this clone: The read gets to within 3 residues of the CDR3 end, and the germline J gene fills in the rest. The chain links TRBV18 to TRBJ1-4; D uncertain. The germline V and J ends were trimmed by 2 bases and 0 bases, with 16 bases remaining between them. The CDR3 length is 18 residues. Germline V gene data show CDR1 as KGHSH and CDR2 as LQKENI. CDR3 sequence reads: CASSPVAVSTSTNEKLFF. The DNA read from the CDR3 is TGTGCCAGCTCACCAGTTGCAGTTTCAACGTCAACTAATGAAAAA.

Notes on this clone: The read is 3 residues too short to cover the CDR3 end, so that end is filled in from the germline J gene. The V gene is TRBV7-7, the J gene TRBJ1-6, with TRBD1 matching over 10 bases. Germline V gene lookup returns CDR1 SSHAT and CDR2 FNYEAQ (reference sequence). This CDR3 is 16 amino acids long. The V segment lost 0 bases and the J segment 9 bases; nucleotides outside the gene matches: 5. CDR3: CASSLAGTGALSPLHF. The DNA read from the CDR3 is TGTGCCAGCAGCTTAGCTGGGACAGGGGCCCTTTCACCC.

Comments on this clone: Read data end 3 residues before the CDR3 end; the end is taken from the germline J gene. The chain employs TRBV2 and TRBJ1-1; D not resolved. This CDR3 comprises 13 residues. CDR1 is SNHLY and CDR2 is FYNNEI in the germline V gene. Trimming left V 1 base short and J 4 bases short, with 7 bases between. The chain's CDR3 is CASSEEVTTEAFF. The sequenced part of the CDR3 DNA is TGTGCCAGCAGTGAAGAGGTTACCACTGAA.

As regards this clone: The read finishes 3 residues shy of the CDR3 end, and the germline J gene is used to complete it. The genes are TRBV20-1 and TRBJ2-5, with 12 bases matching TRBD1. J gave up 6 bases and V 4 bases, and 9 bases lay outside the gene matches. CDR3 size: 15 residues. Germline V gene lookup returns CDR1 DFQATT and CDR2 SNEGSKA (reference sequence). The CDR3: CSANKPGQGAKTQYF. Incomplete CDR3 DNA: TGCAGTGCTAACAAGCCGGGACAGGGGGCGAAGACC.

Remarks on this clone: Sequencing ends 3 residues short of the CDR3 end; the germline J gene provides the rest. This sequence joins TRBV5-1 and TRBJ1-2, with 8 bases matching TRBD1. The CDR3 contains 14 residues. Germline CDR1 and CDR2: SGHRS and YFSETQ. V was clipped by 2 bases and J by 7 bases; unmatched bases: 7. The CDR3 protein is CASSFGTGPFGYTF. Incomplete CDR3 DNA: TGCGCCAGCAGCTTCGGGACAGGTCCGTTTGGC.

About this clone itself: The sequenced fragment ends 3 residues before the CDR3 boundary, so the rest is inferred from the germline J gene. V gene TRBV2 combines with J gene TRBJ1-6; 8 positions agree with TRBD1. Germline CDR1 is SNHLY and CDR2 is FYNNEI. The CDR3 extends over 18 amino acids. The junction had 18 bases not matched to a gene; V was cut back by 4 bases and J by 10 bases. CDR3 protein: CASSARWGTGSKGSPLHF. The covered CDR3 bases are TGTGCCAGCAGTGCCAGATGGGGGACAGGCTCTAAGGGATCACCC.

As to this clone: With the read ending 3 residues before the CDR3 end, the germline J gene is used to fill in that end. The chain uses TRBV19 and TRBJ1-2, with a possible D match to TRBD1 (5 bases). This CDR3 has 16 amino acids. Germline values: CDR1 LNHDA, CDR2 SQIVND (reference sequence). This CDR3 reads CASIGTSTSVSNDYTF. CDR3 DNA, as far as it was read: TGTGCCAGTATTGGGACTAGCACTTCTGTTTCGAACGAC.

In regard to this clone: The CDR3 extends 3 residues past the end of the read, so its final part is completed from the germline J gene. The V and J genes are TRBV5-1 and TRBJ1-4; TRBD1 aligns across 8 bases. The CDR3 runs to 15 residues. The trim removed 4 bases at V and 7 bases at J, leaving 9 bases unmatched. Germline V gene data show CDR1 as SGHRS and CDR2 as YFSETQ. The CDR3 loop reads CASSPKTGVVEKLFF. The DNA read from the CDR3 is TGCGCCAGCAGCCCTAAGACAGGGGTGGTTGAAAAA.

As regards this clone: The read ends 3 residues shy of where the CDR3 ends; the end is completed using the germline J gene. This rearrangement joins TRBV30 to TRBJ2-4; 7 bases line up with TRBD1. The CDR3 is made up of 13 amino acids. CDR1 and CDR2 (germline): GTSNPN, SVGIG (reference sequence). The sequenced CDR3 bases are TGTGCCTGGAACAGGGGACCTGATTTGGGT. Translation: CAWNRGPDLG. From start to end, the CDR3 is CAWNRGPDLGQYF.

Note on this clone: Read data end 3 residues before the CDR3 end; the end is taken from the germline J gene. J is TRBJ2-3 and V is TRBV18, with D possibly being TRBD2 (5 bases). CDR1 is KGHSH and CDR2 is LQKENI in the germline V gene. The CDR3 contains 17 residues. The CDR3 sequence is CASSLAGGGYFQETQYF. The covered CDR3 bases are TGTGCCAGCTCCCTTGCAGGAGGCGGGTATTTTCAAGAGACG.

On this clone itself: The sequenced fragment ends 3 residues before the CDR3 boundary, so the rest is inferred from the germline J gene. The sample carries other DNA sequences with the same CDR3. This chain uses TRBV2 with TRBJ1-3; unclear D gene. Germline values: CDR1 SNHLY, CDR2 FYNNEI. CDR3 length: 11 amino acids. V shed 5 bases and J shed 6 bases, with 5 bases lying between them. CDR3 bases read: TGTGCCAGCAGTATCTCAAACACC. Translating gives CASSISNT. The whole CDR3 region reads CASSISNTIYF.